The following is a TCR beta chain sequence with its context. What this receptor recognizes is not known. Nothing much larger sits one base from this clone, and base qualities are not available. These data are taken from a study of cytomegalovirus exposure and HLA in healthy donors (dated 2017 in TCRdb). With respect to the entire study: According to an earlier analysis of 587 of the donors, about 190 million T cells yielded some 120 million unique TCR beta sequences and around 300 Gb of sequence data. Roughly 300 gigabases of sequencing data and approximately 85 million unique TCR sequences were included in an early release covering 500 to 750 HLA-typed donors. HLA typing included class I and class II loci at four-digit resolution. On average, around 230,000 unique TCR beta nucleotide sequences were sequenced per donor among 350 to 400 genotyped donors of the cohort, with roughly a sixth of those sequences being non-productive. Donor age, sex, ethnicity and CMV serostatus were compiled alongside the repertoire data. The study aimed to test whether cataloging public T cell receptors could reveal signatures of past pathogen exposure. In addition to the first cohort of 650 to 800 subjects, a separate validation cohort of 130 or so different subjects was used. The later analysis used no new phenotypic data to find candidate immune exposures, relying instead on TCR beta sequences and their occurrence across donors. To predict cytomegalovirus infection status, the study combined high-throughput TCR immunosequencing, statistical association of individual TCRs with disease status, and machine learning. The genetic ancestry cluster associated with self-reported Caucasian donors included around four fifths of the roughly 360 genotyped donors. A later genetic analysis used genome-wide SNP genotypes for 398 of the 666 donors, treating that subset as a discovery cohort. In an earlier analysis of roughly 600 of the donors, high-throughput TCR beta sequencing was used to judge whether each TCR beta V gene segment behaved as functional or pseudogenic. A later analysis re-analyzed previously published TCR beta repertoires from 650 to 800 donors and added high-resolution HLA genotyping to study TCR occurrence patterns. All discovery cohort repertoires had been generated using a single sequencing platform. Typing coverage differed by locus: A, B, C, DRB1 and DQB1 were typed in roughly 629-630 donors, DQA1 in roughly 510, DPA1 in 606, and DPB1 in just under 490. The study profiled the T cell repertoires of about 640 subjects by immunosequencing and related them to cytomegalovirus serostatus. Because of strong linkage in the cohort, 5 or 6 DR-DQ haplotypes were treated as single units for association and clustering. What the authors observed across the whole study: Some IMGT-functional V segments, including TRBV6-2 and TRBV6-3, could not be distinguished by the 87-base-pair reads and were therefore excluded. Specific HLA alleles were associated with 18,000 or so TCR beta sequences at a false discovery rate of 0.05 in a later analysis. Across donors, most TCR sequences were observed very rarely, whereas some public TCRs were present in many individuals. When HLA alleles, especially DR and DQ, strongly co-occurred, attributing TCR associations to individual alleles was difficult. Three of the identified cytomegalovirus-associated TCR beta chains were confirmed in vitro to be specific for cytomegalovirus antigens. Compared with the roughly 670-donor mean, donors in an Asian-associated ancestry cluster had fewer N-insertions in productive TCRs, according to a later genetic analysis. A later genetic analysis associated a missense DCLRE1C variant with V-gene and J-gene trimming of TCR beta chains, and an independent cohort replicated the association. Only TCR beta chains were sequenced in this cohort, and the absence of alpha or paired-chain data limited detectable features. Presence/absence analyses assumed roughly uniform sequencing depth across donors, an assumption that may not hold. The study gave a list of more than 150 TCR beta chains associated with cytomegalovirus. Correlated functional status among segregating V segments might reflect linkage disequilibrium, but an unknown experimental factor could not be ruled out. Most CMV-associated TCR beta chains appeared to be HLA-restricted in a later analysis, and the HLA associations seemed to be driven largely by CMV exposure. In both the original and validation cohorts, the classifier was reported to diagnose cytomegalovirus status with high specificity and sensitivity. Because counts were too low, about 18 rarely observed V segments, including chromosome 9 orphons, were excluded from the earlier analysis of some 540 of the donors. A later analysis reported that several top co-occurrence clusters appeared linked to parvovirus B19, influenza, CMV and Epstein-Barr virus. Compared with equally common non-associated chains, HLA-associated TCR beta chains in a later analysis were more clonally expanded and had lower generation probabilities. According to the authors, the approach could potentially be generalized to other disease states and immunological phenotypes. Because some donors lacked HLA typing at each locus, the association tests relied only on the typed subset. In an earlier analysis of some 550 of the donors, most TCR beta V segments were observed in productive rearrangements about 87% or about 30% of the time, broadly matching IMGT annotations. A group of highly shared sequence variants was considered likely to be a technical artifact of the sequencing pipeline. A further reported finding was that TCR beta sequences accurately predicted the HLA-A and HLA-B alleles for most subjects in the first cohort. In a later analysis, the rate of TCR association differed among HLA loci, with DRB1 alleles having the most associated TCRs and HLA-C alleles having the fewest. The only immune exposure information available for the cohort was CMV serostatus.

Counted from cysteine to phenylalanine, this CDR3 has 16 amino acids. Of the read, only the CDR3 DNA is kept; its 48 bases are in frame from base 1. The germline V gene provides CDR1 ENHRY and CDR2 SYGVKD. V loses 3 bases at its end and J loses 3 bases; junction bases beyond the gene matches: 6. The cohort was made up of approximately 670 healthy bone marrow donors. All cohort members were sampled while nominally healthy, although unrecorded immune exposures were likely present. The donor tested CMV seropositive, placing the donor among the approximately 310 seropositive members of the cohort. Each donor provided a peripheral blood sample, and peripheral blood mononuclear cells were used for TCR beta sequencing. The Qiagen DNeasy Blood Extraction Kit was used to extract genomic DNA from the blood cell samples. Library method: the immunoSEQ multiplex PCR assay. A mixture of 60 forward primers for TCR Vbeta segments and 13 reverse primers for TCR Jbeta segments was used in the multiplex PCR. Amplification of the CDR3 region of rearranged TCR beta genes was performed with a multiplex PCR assay on genomic DNA. The Illumina HiSeq System was used to sequence the amplified TCR beta libraries as 87-base-pair reads. As for the original processing: In a later analysis, about 80 million unique TCR beta chains were counted across the 650 to 700 repertoires, and roughly 10 million of these chains were shared by at least two donors. Raw reads were error-corrected and collapsed into unique sequences by a nearest-neighbor algorithm in which closely related sequences were merged to remove PCR and sequencing errors. Alignment of CDR3 sequences to IMGT reference sequences was used to assign V, D and J gene segments. Each retained sequence needed at least a six-nucleotide match to both a V gene segment and a J gene segment. A rearrangement counted as productive if the CDR3 had no stop codons and remained in frame with V and J, and every other rearrangement counted as non-productive. Following IMGT convention, CDR3 was defined as the stretch from the second conserved V-encoded cysteine to the conserved J-encoded phenylalanine. Sequences without an unambiguous match to a single V gene segment were excluded from the earlier analysis of several hundred of the donors. In an earlier analysis of several hundred of the donors, a V segment was called functional when productive rearrangements were above 56.7%, and segregating when the standard deviation between donors exceeded 5%. To diagnose cytomegalovirus status from the catalog of TCR beta chain sequences, a statistical classification framework was built. In a later analysis, V and J genes were assigned by comparing TCR nucleotide sequences against IMGT/GENE-DB human TR gene sequences. In a later analysis, CDR3 sequences and most-parsimonious VDJ recombination scenarios were assigned using the TCRdist pipeline. In a later analysis, each TCR beta chain was defined by its CDR3 amino acid sequence together with its V-gene family, and reads without a unique V-gene family were excluded. As a way to deal with suspected cross-contamination and a sequencing artifact, a later analysis dropped approximately 570 nucleotide sequences that were highly shared and had low generation probability. In a later analysis, a clonal expansion index for each public chain was calculated from normalized within-repertoire ranks of inferred template counts. In a later analysis, generation probabilities were computed with a VDJ recombination model fitted to out-of-frame rearrangements, and the resulting probabilities were checked against IGoR. In a later analysis, TCR-TCR, TCR-HLA and TCR-CMV co-occurrence was scored with hypergeometric tests, and a repertoire-size bias correction was applied to TCR pairs. To estimate false discovery rates, a later analysis permuted the HLA or CMV assignments 20 times. In a later analysis, co-occurring TCRs were grouped using DBSCAN, with TCRdist sequence similarity added in when clustering inside HLA-allele-positive subsets. Repertoires with fewer than 30,000 or more than 120,000 public chains, plus five repertoires with anomalous nucleotide sharing, were excluded from co-occurrence clustering. Entries here come from immuneACCESS through TCRdb and include only in-frame sequences with V and J called. Some clones fail to appear in such tables; in the studies checked, an unresolved V gene covers under half of the shortfall, and the cause of the remainder is unknown. That table is the source of V, J and clone size, and D and trimming were worked out from the DNA. The sample data list under 150,000 clones, and approximately 89% of these were observed just once. The top ten hold under 7.5% of the sample.

The V and J genes are TRBV10-3 and TRBJ2-5; 11 of the junction bases match TRBD1. The sequencing sample was made of PBMCs. The receptor comes from a woman aged 25 to 39 in good health and CMV-seropositive. CDR3 protein: CAISDAGTGGKETQYF. At the DNA level, the sequence is TGTGCCATCAGTGACGCCGGGACAGGGGGAAAAGAGACCCAGTACTTC.